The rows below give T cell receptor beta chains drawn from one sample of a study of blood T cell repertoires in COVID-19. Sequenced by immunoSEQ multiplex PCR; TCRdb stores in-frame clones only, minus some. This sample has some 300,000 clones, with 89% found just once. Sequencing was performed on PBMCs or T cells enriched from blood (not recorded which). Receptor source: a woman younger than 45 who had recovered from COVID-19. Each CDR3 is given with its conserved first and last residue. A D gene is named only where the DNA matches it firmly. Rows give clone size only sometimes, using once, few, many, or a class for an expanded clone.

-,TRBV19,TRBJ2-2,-,TGTGCCAGTAACCTTGGGGGGCTAGCGGCCACCGGGGAGCTGTTTTTT,CASNLGGLAATGELFF
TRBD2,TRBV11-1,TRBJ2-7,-,TGTGCCAGCAGCAAGCCGGGACTAGCCCACTACGAGCAGTACTTC,CASSKPGLAHYEQYF
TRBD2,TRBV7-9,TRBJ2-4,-,TGTGCCAGCAGCTCGGGGGCGGGGGGGGACATTCAGTACTTC,CASSSGAGGDIQYF
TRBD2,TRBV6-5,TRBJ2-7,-,TGTGCCAGCAGCCAGACTAGCGGGAGGGACGAGCAGTACTTC,CASSQTSGRDEQYF
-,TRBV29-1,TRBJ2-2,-,TGCAGCGTTCGGTTGCCGAACACCGGGGAGCTGTTTTTT,CSVRLPNTGELFF
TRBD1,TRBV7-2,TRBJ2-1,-,TGTGCCAGCAGCTTAGGGACAGGGGGCAACAATGAGCAGTTCTTC,CASSLGTGGNNEQFF
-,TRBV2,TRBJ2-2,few,TGTGCCAGCAGCTTGTCCTCTAACACCGGGGAGCTGTTTTTT,CASSLSSNTGELFF
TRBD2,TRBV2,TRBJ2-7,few,TGTGCCAGCATAAGACCGGGACTAAACTACGAGCAGTACTTC,CASIRPGLNYEQYF
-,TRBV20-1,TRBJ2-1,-,TGCAGTGCAGCGGCCTACAATGAGCAGTTCTTC,CSAAAYNEQFF
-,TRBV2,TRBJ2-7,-,TGTGCCAGCACCGGGAGTTACGAGCAGTACTTC,CASTGSYEQYF